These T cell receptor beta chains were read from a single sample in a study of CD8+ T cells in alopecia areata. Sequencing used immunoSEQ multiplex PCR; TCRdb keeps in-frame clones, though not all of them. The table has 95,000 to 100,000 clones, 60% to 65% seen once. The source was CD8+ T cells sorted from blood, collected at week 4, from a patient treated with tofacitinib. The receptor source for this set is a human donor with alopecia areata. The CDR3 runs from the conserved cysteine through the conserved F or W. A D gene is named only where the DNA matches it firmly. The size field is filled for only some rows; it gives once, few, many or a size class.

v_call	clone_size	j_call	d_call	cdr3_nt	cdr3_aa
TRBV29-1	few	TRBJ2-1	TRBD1	TGCAGCGGGCGGTCGGGACAGGGGAGGAAAGAGCAGTTCTTC	CSGRSGQGRKEQFF
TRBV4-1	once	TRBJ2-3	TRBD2	TGCGCCAGCAGCATAGCGGGGGGTACAGATACGCAGTATTTT	CASSIAGGTDTQYF
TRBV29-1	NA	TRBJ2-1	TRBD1	TGCAGCGTTGAAGATCCGGGGACAGTCTACAATGAGCAGTTCTTC	CSVEDPGTVYNEQFF
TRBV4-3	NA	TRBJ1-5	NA	TGCGCCAGCAGCCCCCGGGAGGGCGGAAGCAATCAGCCCCAGCATTTT	CASSPREGGSNQPQHF
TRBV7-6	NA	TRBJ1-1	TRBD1	TGTGCCAGCAGCCCCGGACAGGGAGCGTACACTGAAGCTTTCTTT	CASSPGQGAYTEAFF
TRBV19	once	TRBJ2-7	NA	TGTGCCAGTAGTATGGGTTTCGGCTACGAGCAGTACTTC	CASSMGFGYEQYF
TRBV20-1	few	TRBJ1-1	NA	TGCAGTGCCTTGACAGCTGAAGCTTTCTTT	CSALTAEAFF
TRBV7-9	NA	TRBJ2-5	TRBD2	TGTGCCAGCAGACCCGGGAGCGGGGGGCAAGAGACCCAGTACTTC	CASRPGSGGQETQYF
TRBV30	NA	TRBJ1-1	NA	TGTGCCTGGAGTGCAACAGAAAACACTGAAGCTTTCTTT	CAWSATENTEAFF
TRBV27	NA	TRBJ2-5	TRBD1	TGTGCCAGCAGTTTATCAGGGGGCGCGGAGACCCAGTACTTC	CASSLSGGAETQYF
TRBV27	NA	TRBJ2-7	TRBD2	TGTGCCAGCGCGGGGGGGCTTTACGAGCAGTACTTC	CASAGGLYEQYF
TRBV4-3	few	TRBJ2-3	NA	TGCGCCAGCAGCCGAACCGAGGACACCTACACAGATACGCAGTATTTT	CASSRTEDTYTDTQYF
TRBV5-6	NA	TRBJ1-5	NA	TGTGCCAGCAGCTTCGGGGATCAGCCCCAGCATTTT	CASSFGDQPQHF
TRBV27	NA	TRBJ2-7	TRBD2	TGTGCCAGCAGTTCCATCGGGACTAGCGGGGTCTACGAGCAGTACTTC	CASSSIGTSGVYEQYF
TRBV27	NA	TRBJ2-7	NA	TGTGCCAGCAGTTTATCGCCGGGAGCTACCCACGAGCAGTACTTC	CASSLSPGATHEQYF
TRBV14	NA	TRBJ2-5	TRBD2	TGTGCCAGCAGCCAAGGGACTAGCGCCGGCGGCCCTCGGGAGACCCAGTACTTC	CASSQGTSAGGPRETQYF
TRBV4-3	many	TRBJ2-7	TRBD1	TGCGCCAGCAGCCAAGATAGTGCGGACAGGGACTACGAGCAGTACTTC	CASSQDSADRDYEQYF
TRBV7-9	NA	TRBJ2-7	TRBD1	TGTGCCAGCAGCCCCCGGACAGGGGAGACCTACGAGCAGTACTTC	CASSPRTGETYEQYF
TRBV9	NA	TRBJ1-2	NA	TGTGCCAGCAGCGTAGAGGGGAGGCGCGATGGCTACACCTTC	CASSVEGRRDGYTF
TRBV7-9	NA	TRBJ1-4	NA	NA	CASSRGTVLRGKLFF
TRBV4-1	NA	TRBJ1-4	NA	TGCGCCAGCAGCCAAGACCCCAGGGGCTTGGTTGAAAAACTGTTTTTT	CASSQDPRGLVEKLFF
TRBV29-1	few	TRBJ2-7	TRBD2	TGCAGCGTTGAACTAGCGGGGGCCACCTACGAGCAGTACTTC	CSVELAGATYEQYF
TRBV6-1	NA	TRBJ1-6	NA	TGTGCCAGCAGTGATCCGCGGGGCTCCTATAATTCACCCCTCCACTTT	CASSDPRGSYNSPLHF
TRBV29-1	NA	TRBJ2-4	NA	TGCAGCGTTCTAGCCAAAAACATTCAGTACTTC	CSVLAKNIQYF
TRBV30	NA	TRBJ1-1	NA	TGTGCCTGGATTGATATGGGGAACACTGAAGCTTTCTTT	CAWIDMGNTEAFF
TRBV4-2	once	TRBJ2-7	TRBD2	TGTGCCAGCAGACAAGCCGGACTAGGGACTTACGAGCAGTACTTC	CASRQAGLGTYEQYF
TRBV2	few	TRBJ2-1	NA	TGTGCCAGCAGTGATTTTTTCGTTTACAATGAGCAGTTCTTC	CASSDFFVYNEQFF
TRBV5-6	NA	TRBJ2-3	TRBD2	TGTGCCAGCAGCTTTTTGACTAGCGGGGTTTACCGCACAGATACGCAGTATTTT	CASSFLTSGVYRTDTQYF
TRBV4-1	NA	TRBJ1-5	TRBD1	TGCGCCAGCAGCCAAGATCTTGGGACAGGGTACCAGCCCCAGCATTTT	CASSQDLGTGYQPQHF
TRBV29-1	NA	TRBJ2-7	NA	TGCAGCGTTGTCCTCAGTAGCTCCTACGAGCAGTACTTC	CSVVLSSSYEQYF
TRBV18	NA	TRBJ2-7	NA	TGTGCCAGCTCACCAGATTTCGAGCAGTACTTC	CASSPDFEQYF
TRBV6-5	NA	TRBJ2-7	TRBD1	TGTGCCAGCAGTAACCGGGACAGGCCCTACGAGCAGTACTTC	CASSNRDRPYEQYF
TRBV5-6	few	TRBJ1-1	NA	TGTGCCAGCAGCTTAAACACTGAAGCTTTCTTT	CASSLNTEAFF
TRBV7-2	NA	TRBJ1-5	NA	TGTGCCAGCTCGGGTCCATTAAACGCGGGTCAGCCCCAGCATTTT	CASSGPLNAGQPQHF
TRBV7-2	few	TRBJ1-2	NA	TGTGCCAGCAGCTCACAGAGGAGGGGTTTGGAGGGCTACACCTTC	CASSSQRRGLEGYTF
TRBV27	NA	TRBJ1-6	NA	TGTGCCAGCAGTTTAAAGAGGAACTATAATTCACCCCTCCACTTT	CASSLKRNYNSPLHF
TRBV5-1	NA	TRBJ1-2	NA	TGCGCCAGCAGCTTGGACTGGGATGGCTACACCTTC	CASSLDWDGYTF
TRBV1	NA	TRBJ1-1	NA	TGCACCAGCAGCCAAGCAGTGACTGAAGCTTTCTTT	CTSSQAVTEAFF
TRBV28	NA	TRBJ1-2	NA	TGTGCCAGCAGCCCACAGGGTGGCTATGGCTACACCTTC	CASSPQGGYGYTF
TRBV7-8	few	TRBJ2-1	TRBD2	TGTGCCAGCAGCTTAGCCGGGACTAGCGGGATGGGAGGGGCTCGCTACAATGAGCAGTTCTTC	CASSLAGTSGMGGARYNEQFF
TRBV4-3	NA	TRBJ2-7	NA	TGCGCCAGCAGCCAAGCCGGGCAGGCCTACGAGCAGTACTTC	CASSQAGQAYEQYF
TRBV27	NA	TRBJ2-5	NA	TGTGCCAGCACAAGGAAGGCAGGAAGGTACCAAGAGACCCAGTACTTC	CASTRKAGRYQETQYF